Following are 29 T cell receptor beta chains from one sample sequenced in a study. A single record per CDR3 protein comes from TCRdb applying MiXCR to the 5' RACE reads. The sample records 25,000 to 40,000 distinct CDR3 sequences, less than 25% being singletons. Sequencing was done on a sample of memory CD4+ T cells sorted from blood. The subset is: memory CD4+ T cells, CD4+CD45RO+CD25-. The receptors were gathered from a female donor with breast cancer.

This clonotype appeared once. One junction end does not reproduce the germline sequence, and a read error may be involved. V is TRBV3-1 and J is TRBJ2-3, with 9 bases lining up with TRBD2. This CDR3 is 17 amino acids long. Germline values: CDR1 LGHDT, CDR2 YNNKEL (reference sequence). CDR3 DNA: TGTGCCAGCAGCCAAGATGACGCGGGGGGGCCAGAAGATACGCGGTATTTT. Protein product: CASSQDDAGGPEDTRYF.

Comment on this clonotype: One base away lies a much larger clone, so this may be a sequencing read error. V is TRBV12-3 or TRBV12-4 and J is TRBJ2-5; a possible D gene is TRBD1 (6 bases). V lost 5 bases, J lost 4 bases, and 17 bases lay in between. CDR3 size: 15 residues. CDR3 DNA sequence: TGTGCCAGCAGTCTTGCTGGGGGCGGCCGAGAGACCCAGTACTTC. Amino acid sequence: CASSLAGGGRETQYF.

This clonotype occurred many times. V and J are TRBV5-5 and TRBJ2-3; no clear D gene. Germline lookup yields CDR1 SGHKS and CDR2 YYEKEE (reference sequence). The ends were cut back, 0 bases at V and 4 bases at J, with 9 bases in the middle. CDR3 length equals 14 residues. The chain's CDR3 is CASSLEQRADTQYF. CDR3 in DNA: TGTGCCAGCAGCTTGGAGCAGCGAGCAGATACGCAGTATTTT. The full variable domain, with the rest looked up from reference TRBV5-5 and TRBJ2-3, is DAGVTQSPTHLIKTRGQQVTLRCSPISGHKSVSWYQQVLGQGPQFIFQYYEKEERGRGNFPDRFSARQFPNYSSELNVNALLLGDSALYLCASSLEQRADTQYFGPGTRLTVL.

This clonotype was observed a few times. The chain carries TRBV4-2 and TRBJ1-5; D call uncertain. CDR3 length: 15 residues. Trimming stripped 0 bases from V and 0 bases from J, with 6 bases between. The germline V gene encodes CDR1 LGHNA and CDR2 YNFKEQ. CDR3 DNA: TGTGCCAGCAGCCAAGATATCGGTAGCAATCAGCCCCAGCATTTT. This encodes CASSQDIGSNQPQHF.

This clonotype occurred many times. The chain couples TRBV12-3 or TRBV12-4 to TRBJ1-1, with TRBD1 as a possible D gene (6 bases). The CDR3 covers 13 residues. V was clipped by 4 bases and J by 4 bases, with 10 bases between them. CDR3 region: CASSWGAGTEAFF. The CDR3 DNA is TGTGCCAGCAGTTGGGGGGCGGGCACTGAAGCTTTCTTT.

This clonotype was seen a few times. The chain recombines TRBV3-1 with TRBJ1-1, with D uncertain. V dropped 1 base and J dropped 1 base, with 10 bases sitting between them. The CDR3 is 15 residues long. Germline values: CDR1 LGHDT, CDR2 YNNKEL (reference sequence). CDR3 region: CASSQVGMGNTEAFF. The CDR3, as DNA: TGTGCCAGCAGCCAAGTTGGTATGGGGAACACTGAAGCTTTCTTT.

This clonotype was seen more than once but under ten times. This rearrangement joins TRBV12-5 to TRBJ2-3; D gene ambiguous. Trimming cost V 3 bases and J 10 bases, with 14 bases left between them. Per the germline V gene, CDR1 is LGHNT and CDR2 is FRNRAP. The CDR3 length is 13 residues. This CDR3 reads CASGLEHRIPQYF. DNA of the CDR3: TGTGCTAGTGGTTTAGAACACCGTATCCCGCAGTATTTT.

The table lists this clonotype with a few counts. The gene calls are TRBV5-6 and TRBJ2-7; D tentatively reads TRBD1 or TRBD2 (5 bases each). The germline V and J ends were trimmed by 5 bases and 3 bases, with 15 bases remaining between them. CDR1 and CDR2 (germline): SGHDT, YYEEEE. This CDR3 has 14 amino acids. CDR3 sequence reads: CASRSGPGIYEQYF. DNA for the CDR3: TGTGCCAGCAGATCGGGGCCCGGAATCTACGAGCAGTACTTC.

This clonotype was seen a handful of times. The V and J genes are TRBV15 and TRBJ2-7, with TRBD1 matching 10 bases. CDR1 is LNHNV, CDR2 YYDKDF, per germline (reference sequence). The length of the CDR3 is 14 residues. Trimming cost V 5 bases and J 5 bases; bases outside gene matches: 6. The CDR3, as DNA: TGTGCCACCAGCCCCGGGACAGGGGTAGACGAGCAGTACTTC. This encodes CATSPGTGVDEQYF.

This clonotype was seen only a few times. V usage is TRBV20-1 and J usage is TRBJ2-7, with TRBD1 matching 9 bases. The CDR3 extends over 12 amino acids. Trimming removed 7 bases from V and 4 bases from J; junction bases left unmatched: 5. Germline V gene data show CDR1 as DFQATT and CDR2 as SNEGSKA (reference sequence). CDR3 in DNA: TGCAGTGGAACCGGGACAGGGTACGAGCAGTACTTC. Its protein product is CSGTGTGYEQYF.

This CDR3 is CASSQGSQGAQPQHF. The CDR3 DNA follows: TGTGCCAGCAGCCAAGGATCACAGGGGGCTCAGCCCCAGCATTTT. The rearrangement uses TRBV3-1 and TRBJ1-5; 9 bases are shared with TRBD1. The CDR3 extends over 15 amino acids. In germline, CDR1 is LGHDT, CDR2 YNNKEL (reference sequence). V dropped 1 base and J dropped 6; count of bases not matched to a gene: 4.

At least ten counts were recorded for this clonotype. The chain joins TRBV6-2 or TRBV6-3 to TRBJ2-1; TRBD2 aligns across 9 bases. The trim removed 2 bases at V and 7 bases at J, leaving 6 bases unmatched. Germline CDR1 MNHEY, CDR2 SVGEGT. The CDR3 is made up of 15 amino acids. The CDR3 DNA is TGTGCCAGCAGTTACACGTTAGCGGGAGATAATGAGCAGTTCTTC. This translates into CASSYTLAGDNEQFF.

This clonotype has only a few counts. This chain connects TRBV15 to TRBJ2-1; D perhaps matches TRBD1 (5 bases). The CDR3 length is 14 residues. Trimming removed 1 base from V and 8 bases from J, with 12 bases in between. The germline V gene encodes CDR1 LNHNV and CDR2 YYDKDF (reference sequence). The CDR3 loop is CATSRGVRGHEQFF. CDR3 bases: TGTGCCACCAGCAGAGGCGTAAGGGGTCATGAGCAGTTCTTC.

This chain links TRBV20-1 with TRBJ1-5, with D unresolved. Germline values: CDR1 DFQATT, CDR2 SNEGSKA (reference sequence). CDR3 size: 13 residues. Trimming took 3 bases from V and 4 from J, leaving 10 bases between them. CDR3 DNA: TGCAGTGCTAGTTTTCAGAGAAATCAGCCCCAGCATTTT. Amino acids: CSASFQRNQPQHF.

V usage is TRBV7-3 and J usage is TRBJ2-7; tentatively, D is TRBD2 (6 bases). The CDR3 consists of 13 residues. Germline CDR1 is SGHTA and CDR2 is FQGTGA. The V and J ends lost 2 bases and 6 bases respectively, with 11 bases between them. The chain's CDR3 is CASSLAQGLEQYF. CDR3 DNA: TGTGCCAGCAGCTTAGCCCAGGGACTCGAGCAGTACTTC.

J is TRBJ2-7 and V is TRBV5-5; 7 bases are a match to TRBD1. Looked up from germline, CDR1 is SGHKS and CDR2 is YYEKEE (reference sequence). The CDR3 runs to 16 residues. Trimming removed 2 bases from V and 0 bases from J; junction bases left unmatched: 8. The CDR3 spells CASSLRHQGDSYEQYF. The CDR3 nucleotides are TGTGCCAGCAGCTTAAGGCACCAGGGGGACTCCTACGAGCAGTACTTC.

There are a few counts of this clonotype. The chain recombines TRBV27 with TRBJ2-3; 8 positions agree with TRBD1. CDR3 length: 15 residues. Germline V gives CDR1 MNHEY, CDR2 SMNVEV (reference sequence). Trimming removed 5 bases from V and 0 bases from J; junction bases left unmatched: 4. In nucleotides, the CDR3 is TGTGCCAGCAGTGCCGGACAGGGTAGCACAGATACGCAGTATTTT. Its protein product is CASSAGQGSTDTQYF.

The sample holds many counts of this clonotype. The chain recombines TRBV4-1 with TRBJ2-3, with 10 positions matching TRBD2. CDR1 is MGHRA and CDR2 is YSYEKL in the germline V gene. CDR3 size: 16 residues. Unmatched junction bases numbered 6, after V lost 1 base and J lost 5 bases. CDR3 amino acids: CASSQGTSGGGDTQYF. In nucleotides, the CDR3 is TGCGCCAGCAGCCAAGGGACTAGCGGAGGGGGAGATACGCAGTATTTT.

This chain joins TRBV6-2 or TRBV6-3 and TRBJ2-7, with a weak D call TRBD2 (6 bases). This CDR3 contains 12 residues. Germline CDR1 and CDR2: MNHEY and SVGEGT. V was pared by 11 bases and J by 5 bases, with 16 bases between. The CDR3 loop is CAGTGVTHEQYF. CDR3 nucleotides: TGTGCCGGCACGGGGGTTACCCACGAGCAGTACTTC.

Concerning this clonotype itself: Given a much more abundant clone one base away, this may be a read error. This chain links TRBV28 with TRBJ2-7; TRBD2 is a possible D gene (5 bases). This CDR3 has 13 residues. The germline gives CDR1 MDHEN, CDR2 SYDVKM. CDR3 sequence reads: CVSSFGISYEQYF. CDR3 in DNA: TGTGTCAGCAGTTTCGGGATCTCCTACGAGCAGTACTTC.

This clonotype was picked up a small number of times. The chain recombines TRBV5-1 with TRBJ1-1; no definite D call. Deletions cut 2 bases from V and 1 base from J, with 9 bases between. Germline V lookup: CDR1 SGHRS, CDR2 YFSETQ. There are 14 residues in the CDR3. CDR3 loop: CASSFLDGNTEAFF. The CDR3 DNA reads as TGCGCCAGCAGCTTTCTTGACGGGAACACTGAAGCTTTCTTT.

In its sample, this clonotype was seen a few times. The CDR3 DNA reads as TGTGCCAGCAGCTTGGCGGTTGGAGGCCTTGTTTCCCTCCACTTT. Amino acid sequence: CASSLAVGGLVSLHF. V is TRBV5-6 and J is TRBJ1-6, with unresolved D. Trimming left V 0 bases short and J 14 bases short, with 18 bases between. Looked up from germline, CDR1 is SGHDT and CDR2 is YYEEEE. CDR3 length: 15 amino acids.

Turning to this clonotype: This may come from a read error, since a much larger clone is one base off. The chain employs TRBV4-1 and TRBJ2-7; 8 nucleotides agree with TRBD1. Germline V gene sequence: CDR1 MGHRA, CDR2 YSYEKL. The trim removed 6 bases at V and 3 bases at J, leaving 13 bases unmatched. The CDR3 has 16 residues. As DNA, the CDR3 is TGCGCCAGCAGTTTCGGACAGGGCATGAGGGGCTACGAGCAGTACTTC. Its protein product is CASSFGQGMRGYEQYF.

This clonotype was counted at least ten times. V gene TRBV9 combines with J gene TRBJ1-4; D remains unclear. V was clipped by 0 bases and J by 0 bases, with 6 bases between them. Germline CDR1 SGDLS, CDR2 YYNGEE. The CDR3 is made up of 15 amino acids. The CDR3 coding sequence is TGTGCCAGCAGCGTAGGGGTAGCAACTAATGAAAAACTGTTTTTT. Amino acid sequence: CASSVGVATNEKLFF.

This chain joins TRBV9 and TRBJ2-3, with 10 bases lining up with TRBD2. Per the germline V gene, CDR1 is SGDLS and CDR2 is YYNGEE. The CDR3 totals 15 residues. V was clipped by 1 base and J by 1 base; unmatched bases: 0. CDR3 amino acids: CASSVTSGGTDTQYF. For the CDR3, the DNA is TGTGCCAGCAGCGTAACTAGCGGGGGCACAGATACGCAGTATTTT.

About this clonotype itself: In this CDR3 the conserved last residue, phenylalanine or tryptophan, is missing, so a read error is likely. The J gene is TRBJ1-1, the V gene TRBV28; no clear D. CDR3 size: 10 residues. V lost 8 bases and J 1 base, leaving 2 bases between the germline ends. Germline assignment: CDR1 MDHEN and CDR2 SYDVKM. In DNA, the CDR3 is TGTGCCAGCGCGAACACTGAAGCTTTCATT. Its protein is CASANTEAFI.

About this clonotype: A much larger clone sits a single nucleotide away, making a read error possible. The rearrangement uses TRBV4-1 and TRBJ1-4; no firm D call. CDR3 size: 14 residues. CDR1 and CDR2 from the germline V gene are MGHRA and YSYEKL. The CDR3 spells CASSPGPGNEKPFF. Written as DNA, the CDR3 is TGCGCCAGCAGCCCCGGACCAGGAAATGAAAAACCGTTTTTT.

The chain couples TRBV7-7 to TRBJ2-1; D not resolved. The CDR3 loop spans 17 amino acids. Per germline, CDR1 SSHAT and CDR2 FNYEAQ (reference sequence). Trimming removed 5 bases at V and 0 bases at J, with 17 bases between. In nucleotides, the CDR3 is TGTGCCAGCAGCCCTGTTGGTGCCGGAAGCTCCTACAATGAGCAGTTCTTC. Its translation: CASSPVGAGSSYNEQFF.

This clonotype was seen many times. The V call is TRBV12-3 or TRBV12-4, the J call TRBJ2-7; the D gene could be TRBD1 or TRBD2 (6 bases each). With 6 bases removed from V and 13 bases from J, the gap between germline ends came to 16 bases. The CDR3 runs 11 residues. The CDR3 reads CASRWRGSDYF. In DNA form, the CDR3 reads TGTGCCAGCAGGTGGAGGGGGTCGGATTACTTC.